The rows below give T cell receptor beta chains drawn from one sample of a study of T cells in Graves' hyperthyroidism and ophthalmopathy. TCRdb fed the multiplex PCR reads into MiXCR, producing one record per CDR3 protein. This sample has approximately 300,000 distinct CDR3 sequences, with about 19% found just once. The source material was blood. These receptor sequences come from a man aged 50 to 60 with Graves' ophthalmopathy. Each CDR3 is given with its conserved first and last residue. The D gene is left open where the match is weak. The size field is filled for only some rows; it gives once, few, many or a size class.

V	size	J	D	DNA	CDR3
TRBV19	few	TRBJ2-2	TRBD2	TGTGCCAGTAGTATGAAACGCGTGGGACTAGCGAGCACCGGGGAGCTGTTTTTT	CASSMKRVGLASTGELFF
TRBV30	.	TRBJ1-3	.	TGTGCCTGGAGTGGAAACACCATATATTTT	CAWSGNTIYF
TRBV7-9	many	TRBJ2-3	TRBD2	TGTGCCAGCAGCCACACTCAGCTTCTAGCGGGCGTCATAGATACGCAGTATTTT	CASSHTQLLAGVIDTQYF
TRBV10-3	.	TRBJ2-1	.	TGTGCCATCAGTGAGTCGCCTAGCTCCTACAATGAGCAGTTCTTC	CAISESPSSYNEQFF
TRBV3-1	many	TRBJ2-3	.	TGTGCCAGCAGCCAACGGAGCAGGGGCACAGATACGCAGTATTTT	CASSQRSRGTDTQYF
TRBV30	.	TRBJ2-3	.	TGTGCCTGGGGTCTCGAGAGGGAGTATTTT	CAWGLEREYF
TRBV2	many	TRBJ1-1	.	TGTGCCAGCGGGGAGTTTATGAACACTGAAGCTTTCTTT	CASGEFMNTEAFF
TRBV6-2/TRBV6-3	.	TRBJ2-7	TRBD2	TGTGCCAGCAGTTCGCTTACCCTAGCGGCCAGCTCCTACGAGCAGTACTTC	CASSSLTLAASSYEQYF
TRBV15	few	TRBJ2-1	TRBD2	TGTGCCACCAGCACGCGAGGGGAGGGTACGCAGTTCTTC	CATSTRGEGTQFF
TRBV6-1	.	TRBJ2-4	TRBD2	TGTGCCAGCAGTGTAGGGACTAGCGGGAGTTCGAACATTCAGTACTTC	CASSVGTSGSSNIQYF
TRBV4-1	few	TRBJ2-7	TRBD2	TGCGCCAGCAGCCAAATCCCTTATAATAGCGGGCCATACACCTACGAGCAGTACTTC	CASSQIPYNSGPYTYEQYF
TRBV11-2	once	TRBJ2-5	.	TGTGCCAGCAGCTTAGCGGGTGGGGTTGGGGGGACCCAGTACTTC	CASSLAGGVGGTQYF
TRBV19	.	TRBJ2-1	.	TGTGCCAGTAGTGGCAGAAGGATAAACAATGAGCAGTTCTTC	CASSGRRINNEQFF
TRBV7-2	once	TRBJ1-5	TRBD1	TGTGCCAGCAGCGCGTACCGGACAGGGACGCAGCCCCAGCATTTT	CASSAYRTGTQPQHF
TRBV6-1	many	TRBJ2-7	.	TGTGCCAGCAGCGCGGGGCAGGGGGGATACGAGCAGTACTTC	CASSAGQGGYEQYF
TRBV7-9	many	TRBJ2-1	.	TGTGCCAGCAGCTTAGAAATCGGGAGTCGGAACAATGAGCAGTTCTTC	CASSLEIGSRNNEQFF
TRBV5-1	few	TRBJ2-2	.	TGCGCCAGCAGCCCCTCCCCCGGGATTGACACCGGGGAGCTGTTTTTT	CASSPSPGIDTGELFF
TRBV20-1	many	TRBJ1-5	TRBD1	TGCAGTGCTCCCCGGGACAGCGATCAGCCCCAGCATTTT	CSAPRDSDQPQHF
TRBV5-1	.	TRBJ1-5	.	TGCGCCAGCAGCCTAGGACCCACTGGAAATCAGCCCCAGCATTTT	CASSLGPTGNQPQHF
TRBV29-1	few	TRBJ2-1	TRBD1	TGCAGCGTTCCCAAAACAGGGGGCCGTATGAATGAGCAGTTCTTC	CSVPKTGGRMNEQFF
TRBV28	many	TRBJ2-3	TRBD1	TGTGCCAGCAGTAATACAGGGGGCACAGATACGCAGTATTTT	CASSNTGGTDTQYF
TRBV6-1	many	TRBJ2-2	.	TGTGCCAGCAGTGTCGCCCGGGGGCCCGGGGAGCTGTTTTTT	CASSVARGPGELFF
TRBV11-1	.	TRBJ2-7	TRBD1	TGTGCCAGCAGCTCCGGGACAGGGGCCTCCTACGAGCAGTACTTC	CASSSGTGASYEQYF
TRBV18	few	TRBJ2-3	TRBD2	TGTGCCAGCTCTCGAATTAGCGGGAGGAAGCCGGATACGCAGTATTTT	CASSRISGRKPDTQYF
TRBV28	.	TRBJ2-1	TRBD2	TGTGCCAGCAGTTTACTAGCGGGAGGTAGGGAGCAGTTCTTC	CASSLLAGGREQFF
TRBV5-1	many	TRBJ2-7	TRBD2	TGCGCCAGCAGCTTGTGGACTAGCGAAATTAGCTCCTACGAGCAGTACTTC	CASSLWTSEISSYEQYF
TRBV11-1	many	TRBJ2-7	TRBD1	TGTGCCAGCAGCCCACAGGGGCATGCCTACGAGCAGTACTTC	CASSPQGHAYEQYF